A single sample gave rise to the 30 T cell receptor beta chains below, sequenced in a study of T cells after yellow fever vaccination. Via MiXCR, TCRdb re-called the 5' RACE reads, giving one row per CDR3 protein. The sample holds approximately 510,000 distinct CDR3 sequences, 21% seen once. Here the sequenced sample was PBMCs, taken roughly 23 days after the first yellow fever vaccination. Receptors originate from a man between 18 and 29 years old who received the YFV17D yellow fever vaccine.

This clonotype was seen a handful of times. This sequence joins TRBV27 and TRBJ2-5, with D perhaps TRBD1 (5 bases). V was cut by 3 bases and J by 0 bases, with 14 bases left in between. This CDR3 has 16 residues. The germline CDR1 and CDR2 sequences are MNHEY and SMNVEV (reference sequence). CDR3 DNA: TGTGCCAGCAGTTTTAGGGGTCCCCAGTACCAAGAGACCCAGTACTTC. Its translation: CASSFRGPQYQETQYF.

This chain uses TRBV2 with TRBJ1-4; D unresolved. The CDR3 consists of 14 residues. V was clipped by 7 bases and J by 7 bases, with 16 bases between them. Germline assignment: CDR1 SNHLY and CDR2 FYNNEI. CDR3 region: CASTPLRGSEKLFF. The CDR3 nucleotides are TGTGCCAGCACTCCGCTCCGGGGTTCTGAAAAACTGTTTTTT.

Only a few counts were recorded for this clonotype. The rearrangement uses TRBV2 and TRBJ1-4; D is ambiguous. The germline CDR1 and CDR2 sequences are SNHLY and FYNNEI. Deletions cut 7 bases from V and 7 bases from J, with 7 bases between. There are 11 residues in the CDR3. DNA for the CDR3: TGTGCCAGCATGAAGGTTGAAAAACTGTTTTTT. Translation gives CASMKVEKLFF.

V gene TRBV21-1 combines with J gene TRBJ2-5; TRBD2, the table's D call, lacks a check against the DNA. TRBV21-1 represents a pseudogene. The CDR3 is made up of 15 amino acids. The CDR3 bases are TGTGCCAGCAGCAAAGCAAGGGAGCAGTCAGAGACCCAGTACTTC. Encoded protein: CASSKAREQSETQYF.

The V gene is TRBV7-6, the J gene TRBJ1-5; D not resolved. The CDR3 is 13 residues long. The V end was cut by 4 bases, the J end by 3 bases, with 7 bases between. Looked up from germline, CDR1 is SGHVS and CDR2 is FNYEAQ. CDR3 nucleotide sequence: TGTGCCAGCAGCTCCGAACCCAATCAGCCCCAGCATTTT. It specifies CASSSEPNQPQHF.

This clonotype was detected only a few times. The chain is built from TRBV6-1 and TRBJ1-1, with a possible D match to TRBD1 (5 bases). The germline V and J ends were trimmed by 3 bases and 3 bases, with 11 bases remaining between them. The germline V gene has CDR1 MNHNS and CDR2 SASEGT. The CDR3 length is 14 residues. CDR3 in amino acids: CASSDRGGDTEAFF. CDR3 sequence (DNA): TGTGCCAGCAGTGACCGGGGGGGGGACACTGAAGCTTTCTTT.

This clonotype has just a few counts. The chain uses TRBV18 and TRBJ1-1; tentatively, D is TRBD1 (5 bases). This CDR3 spans 14 amino acids. The germline gives CDR1 KGHSH, CDR2 LQKENI. V dropped 3 bases and J dropped 6 bases, with 14 bases sitting between them. CDR3 nucleotides: TGTGCCAGCTCACCGGATTCAGGGTGGGCTGAAGCTTTCTTT. Translated, it gives CASSPDSGWAEAFF.

V is TRBV24-1 and J is TRBJ2-2, with TRBD2 identical over 9 bases. The CDR3 spans 18 residues. Unmatched junction bases numbered 9, after V lost 5 bases and J lost 0 bases. The germline V gene has CDR1 KGHDR and CDR2 SFDVKD. As DNA, the CDR3 is TGTGCCACCAGTGCGGCTAGCGGGGAACGTTCGAACACCGGGGAGCTGTTTTTT. Its translation: CATSAASGERSNTGELFF.

The J gene is TRBJ2-1, the V gene TRBV15, with TRBD2 matching over 9 bases. The CDR3 runs 17 residues. Germline loops: CDR1 LNHNV, CDR2 YYDKDF (reference sequence). Trimming took 0 bases from V and 3 from J; bases not matched to a gene: 6. CDR3 nucleotides: TGTGCCACCAGCAGAGATGTGCTAGCGGGGTACTACAATGAGCAGTTCTTC. This sequence encodes CATSRDVLAGYYNEQFF. Full variable domain (outside the CDR3, taken from reference TRBV15 and TRBJ2-1): DAMVIQNPRYQVTQFGKPVTLSCSQTLNHNVMYWYQQKSSQAPKLLFHYYDKDFNNEADTPDNFQSRRPNTSFCFLDIRSPGLGDTAMYLCATSRDVLAGYYNEQFFGPGTRLTVL.

This clonotype was seen a few times. CDR3 amino acids: CATSIGFTGEGNQPQHF. CDR3 sequence (DNA): TGTGCCACCAGCATCGGATTTACAGGGGAAGGCAATCAGCCCCAGCATTTT. The chain links TRBV15 to TRBJ1-5, with TRBD1 matching over 7 bases. Trimming took 4 bases from V and 2 from J; bases not matched to a gene: 11. The CDR3 is 17 amino acids. Looked up from germline, CDR1 is LNHNV and CDR2 is YYDKDF (reference sequence). Full variable domain (remainder filled in from reference TRBV15 and TRBJ1-5): DAMVIQNPRYQVTQFGKPVTLSCSQTLNHNVMYWYQQKSSQAPKLLFHYYDKDFNNEADTPDNFQSRRPNTSFCFLDIRSPGLGDTAMYLCATSIGFTGEGNQPQHFGDGTRLSIL.

A few counts support this clonotype. V and J are TRBV5-1 and TRBJ2-1; possibly TRBD1 for D (5 bases). The CDR3 totals 14 residues. The V gene's germline CDR1 is SGHRS and CDR2 YFSETQ. Trimming stripped 5 bases from V and 4 bases from J, with 13 bases between. CDR3 nucleotides: TGCGCCAGCAGTTCGACAGTGAGTTACAATGAGCAGTTCTTC. Residues: CASSSTVSYNEQFF.

This clonotype was observed many times. The genes are TRBV29-1 and TRBJ2-7; no definite D call. Trimming cost V 8 bases and J 3 bases, with 11 bases left between them. The V gene's germline CDR1 is SQVTM and CDR2 ANQGSEA. CDR3 size: 11 residues. The CDR3 here is CSSSWNYEQYF. The CDR3 nucleotides read TGCAGCTCCTCCTGGAACTACGAGCAGTACTTC.

This clonotype was seen only a few times. V and J are TRBV28 and TRBJ1-5; 9 nucleotides align to TRBD1. With V trimmed by 0 bases and J by 6 bases, 3 bases remained unmatched. Germline-derived CDR1 and CDR2 are MDHEN and SYDVKM. The CDR3 consists of 15 residues. CDR3 residues: CASSLWGTGTQPQHF. The CDR3 nucleotides are TGTGCCAGCAGTTTATGGGGGACAGGGACTCAGCCCCAGCATTTT.

The sample holds many counts of this clonotype. The V call is TRBV15, the J call TRBJ1-4, with D maybe TRBD1 (5 bases). The CDR3 sequence is 15 residues long. The germline V gene encodes CDR1 LNHNV and CDR2 YYDKDF (reference sequence). Deletions cut 0 bases from V and 8 bases from J, with 13 bases between. The CDR3 loop is CATSRDRGWDEKLFF. CDR3 sequence (DNA): TGTGCCACCAGCAGAGACCGGGGCTGGGACGAAAAACTGTTTTTT.

The J gene is TRBJ1-1, the V gene TRBV6-1; 7 bases line up with TRBD1. Germline V gene lookup returns CDR1 MNHNS and CDR2 SASEGT. The junction had 14 bases not matched to a gene; V was cut back by 5 bases and J by 8 bases. The CDR3 totals 15 residues. The CDR3 DNA reads TGTGCCAGCAGTCGCGGGACAGTCGTACCAAGCGAAGCTTTCTTT. This translates into CASSRGTVVPSEAFF.

The chain combines TRBV6-1 with TRBJ1-5; D call uncertain. The length of the CDR3 is 11 residues. Germline V gives CDR1 MNHNS, CDR2 SASEGT. V was cut by 8 bases and J by 4 bases, with 6 bases left in between. The CDR3, as DNA: TGTGCCAGCCGGGAGAATCAGCCCCAGCATTTT. This sequence encodes CASRENQPQHF.

The chain links TRBV7-2 to TRBJ2-5, with a weak D call TRBD1 (5 bases). This CDR3 comprises 16 residues. Germline V CDR1 and CDR2: SGHTA, FQGNSA. The ends were cut back, 3 bases at V and 3 bases at J, with 17 bases in the middle. The CDR3 bases are TGTGCCAGCAGCTTCCGCCGAGACAGCTTGAAAGAGACCCAGTACTTC. Residues: CASSFRRDSLKETQYF.

The V and J genes are TRBV27 and TRBJ2-7; tentative D call: TRBD1 (6 bases). CDR3 length equals 16 residues. Germline V CDR1 and CDR2: MNHEY, SMNVEV (reference sequence). Trimming pared 2 bases from V and 1 base from J, leaving 15 bases between. The CDR3 region has the DNA TGTGCCAGCAGTTTAGGCCAGGGGCTACTATCCTACGAGCAGTACTTC. It encodes CASSLGQGLLSYEQYF.

This chain links TRBV5-1 with TRBJ1-3; 7 nucleotides line up with TRBD1. Germline lookup yields CDR1 SGHRS and CDR2 YFSETQ. CDR3 length: 16 amino acids. Unmatched junction bases numbered 5, after V lost 2 bases and J lost 0 bases. This CDR3 reads CASSFAGQASGNTIYF. CDR3 DNA: TGCGCCAGCAGCTTTGCAGGACAGGCCTCTGGAAACACCATATATTTT.

This clonotype was seen many times. This chain connects TRBV12-3 or TRBV12-4 to TRBJ2-1; D remains unclear. The CDR3 sequence is 14 residues long. Trimming cost V 6 bases and J 0 bases, with 9 bases left between them. This CDR3 reads CASRLVYSYNEQFF. CDR3 bases: TGTGCCAGCAGACTCGTGTACTCCTACAATGAGCAGTTCTTC.

This clonotype has just a few counts. V usage is TRBV7-9 and J usage is TRBJ1-6, with 8 bases fitting TRBD1. The CDR3 loop spans 14 amino acids. Losses at the gene ends were 8 bases for V and 7 bases for J; bases not matched to a gene: 7. Germline V CDR1 and CDR2: SEHNR, FQNEAQ (reference sequence). The CDR3 nucleotides are TGTGCCAGCGCCGAGCGGACAGGGAATTCACCCCTCCACTTT. It codes for CASAERTGNSPLHF.

The V gene is TRBV28, the J gene TRBJ2-3; 8 positions match TRBD1. Trimming removed 3 bases from V and 5 bases from J; junction bases left unmatched: 13. Germline V gene lookup returns CDR1 MDHEN and CDR2 SYDVKM. This CDR3 has 17 amino acids. This chain's CDR3 is CASSFLATGQGGDTQYF. CDR3 nucleotides: TGTGCCAGCAGTTTTCTTGCGACTGGACAGGGAGGAGATACGCAGTATTTT.

The genes are TRBV7-9 and TRBJ1-1; D is possibly TRBD1 (5 bases). The ends were cut back, 5 bases at V and 3 bases at J, with 16 bases in the middle. Germline CDR1 reads SEHNR; CDR2 reads FQNEAQ (reference sequence). The CDR3 contains 15 residues. The CDR3 spells CASSPRGSGYTEAFF. The DNA of the CDR3 is TGTGCCAGCAGCCCCCGGGGGTCCGGGTACACTGAAGCTTTCTTT.

The chain carries TRBV4-2 and TRBJ2-7, with 8 bases that match TRBD1. The CDR3 extends over 18 amino acids. The junction had 11 bases not matched to a gene; V was cut back by 0 bases and J by 1 base. The germline CDR1 and CDR2 sequences are LGHNA and YNFKEQ. CDR3 sequence: CASSQDLPGGPYSYEQYF. CDR3 in DNA: TGTGCCAGCAGCCAAGATCTACCAGGGGGCCCTTATTCCTACGAGCAGTACTTC.

The chain couples TRBV12-3 or TRBV12-4 to TRBJ2-3; the match to TRBD1 covers 9 bases. V dropped 5 bases and J dropped 4; count of bases not matched to a gene: 7. There are 15 residues in the CDR3. CDR3 sequence (DNA): TGTGCCAGCAGTGCACAGGGGGCTAATGCAGATACGCAGTATTTT. Translating it yields CASSAQGANADTQYF.

This clonotype was detected a few times. J is TRBJ2-5 and V is TRBV6-5; D tentatively reads TRBD1 or TRBD2 (5 bases each). The CDR3 is made up of 14 amino acids. Germline V lookup: CDR1 MNHEY, CDR2 SVGAGI. Deletions cut 0 bases from V and 1 base from J, with 6 bases between. The CDR3 reads CASSYSGTQETQYF. The CDR3 nucleotides read TGTGCCAGCAGTTACTCCGGGACCCAAGAGACCCAGTACTTC.

CDR3 loop: CASSSMGQGVGVRYEQYF. Written as DNA, the CDR3 is TGTGCCAGCAGCTCGATGGGACAGGGGGTCGGCGTTCGCTACGAGCAGTACTTC. V and J are TRBV5-4 and TRBJ2-7, with 11 positions matching TRBD1. The V and J ends lost 3 bases and 3 bases, in that order; junction bases with no gene match: 14. This CDR3 has 18 amino acids. CDR1 is SGHNT and CDR2 is YYREEE in the germline V gene (reference sequence).

This rearrangement joins TRBV5-1 to TRBJ2-3; D gene unclear. This CDR3 contains 14 residues. CDR1 is SGHRS, CDR2 YFSETQ, per germline. V shed 1 base and J shed 1 base, with 7 bases lying between them. CDR3 amino acids: CASSLIGRTDTQYF. In DNA form, the CDR3 reads TGCGCCAGCAGCTTGATCGGTCGCACAGATACGCAGTATTTT.

The chain couples TRBV6-2 or TRBV6-3 to TRBJ1-1, with TRBD1 matching over 8 bases. Germline-derived CDR1 and CDR2 are MNHEY and SVGEGT. V was pared by 6 bases and J by 8 bases, with 5 bases of the junction left unmatched. This CDR3 has 12 amino acids. This CDR3 reads CASRPRDREAFF. The DNA of the CDR3 is TGTGCCAGCAGACCCCGGGACAGGGAAGCTTTCTTT.

This clonotype was seen repeatedly, ten times or more. The chain combines TRBV19 with TRBJ1-5; TRBD1 is a possible D gene (6 bases). V lost 6 bases and J lost 4, with 19 bases in between. Germline CDR1 reads LNHDA; CDR2 reads SQIVND (reference sequence). The CDR3 covers 16 residues. As DNA, the CDR3 is TGTGCCAGTAGCAGAGGGGCAGGGGCACCTAATCAGCCCCAGCATTTT. This encodes CASSRGAGAPNQPQHF.